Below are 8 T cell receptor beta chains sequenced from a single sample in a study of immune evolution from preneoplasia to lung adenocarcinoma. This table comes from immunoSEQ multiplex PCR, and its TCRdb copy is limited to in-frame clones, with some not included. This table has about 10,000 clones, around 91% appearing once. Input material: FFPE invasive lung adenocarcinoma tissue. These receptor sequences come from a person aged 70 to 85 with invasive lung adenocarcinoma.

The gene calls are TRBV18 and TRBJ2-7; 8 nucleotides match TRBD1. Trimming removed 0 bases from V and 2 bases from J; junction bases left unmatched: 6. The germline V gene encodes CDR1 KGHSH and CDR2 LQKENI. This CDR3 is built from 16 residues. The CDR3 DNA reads TGTGCCAGCTCACCACCCCCTGCCAGGGGGCCCTACGAGCAGTACTTC. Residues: CASSPPPARGPYEQYF.

The CDR3 is CASSVTGSGANVLTF. In DNA form, the CDR3 reads TGTGCCAGCAGTGTTACAGGGAGCGGGGCCAACGTCCTGACTTTC. V and J are TRBV2 and TRBJ2-6; a possible D gene is TRBD1 (6 bases). Germline V gene sequence: CDR1 SNHLY, CDR2 FYNNEI. The CDR3 contains 15 residues. With 4 bases removed from V and 4 bases from J, the gap between germline ends came to 11 bases.

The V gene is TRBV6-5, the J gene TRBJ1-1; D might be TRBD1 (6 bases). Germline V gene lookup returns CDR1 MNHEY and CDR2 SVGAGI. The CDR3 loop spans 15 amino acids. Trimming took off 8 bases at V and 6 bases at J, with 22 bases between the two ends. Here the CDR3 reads CASFRDTFGHSEAFF. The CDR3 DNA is TGTGCCAGCTTCCGGGACACCTTTGGTCATTCTGAAGCTTTCTTT.

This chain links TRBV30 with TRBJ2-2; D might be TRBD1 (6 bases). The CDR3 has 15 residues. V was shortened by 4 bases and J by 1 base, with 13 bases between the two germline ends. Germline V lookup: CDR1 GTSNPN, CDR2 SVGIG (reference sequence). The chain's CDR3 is CAWTPGQMNTGELFF. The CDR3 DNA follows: TGTGCCTGGACGCCGGGACAAATGAACACCGGGGAGCTGTTTTTT.

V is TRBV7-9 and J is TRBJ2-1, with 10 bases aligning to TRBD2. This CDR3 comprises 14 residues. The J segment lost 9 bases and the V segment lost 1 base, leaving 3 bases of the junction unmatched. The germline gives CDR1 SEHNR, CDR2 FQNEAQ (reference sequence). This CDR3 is CASSLVVAGGEQFF. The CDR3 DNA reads TGTGCCAGCAGCTTAGTGGTAGCGGGGGGTGAGCAGTTCTTC.

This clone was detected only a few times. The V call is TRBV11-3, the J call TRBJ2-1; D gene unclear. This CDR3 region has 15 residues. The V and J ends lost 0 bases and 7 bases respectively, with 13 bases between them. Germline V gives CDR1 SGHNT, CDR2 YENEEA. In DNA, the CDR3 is TGTGCCAGCAGCTTAGAGGGTTGGTCGGATAATGAGCAGTTCTTC. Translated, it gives CASSLEGWSDNEQFF.

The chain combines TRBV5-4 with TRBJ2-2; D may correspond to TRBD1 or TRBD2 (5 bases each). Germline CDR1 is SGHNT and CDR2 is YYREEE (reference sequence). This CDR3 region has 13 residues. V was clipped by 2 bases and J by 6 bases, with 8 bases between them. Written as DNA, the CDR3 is TGTGCCAGCAGCTTACCGGGACCCGGGGAGCTGTTTTTT. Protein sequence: CASSLPGPGELFF.

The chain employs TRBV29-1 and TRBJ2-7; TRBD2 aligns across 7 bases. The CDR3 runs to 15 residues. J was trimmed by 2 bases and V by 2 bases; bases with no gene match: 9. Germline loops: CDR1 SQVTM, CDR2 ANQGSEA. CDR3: CSVERAGVPPYEQYF. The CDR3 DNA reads TGCAGCGTTGAACGGGCGGGAGTTCCCCCCTACGAGCAGTACTTC.